These 28 T cell receptor beta chains came from one sample sequenced in a study of T cell responses to AZD1222 COVID-19 vaccine. Profiled with immunoSEQ multiplex PCR; TCRdb holds only in-frame clones, not every one. The data show 140,000 to 150,000 clones, with around 92% seen just once and about 3.5% held by the top ten. The starting material was peripheral blood, obtained 28 days after the second AZD1222 dose. Receptors originate from an adult who received the AZD1222 COVID-19 vaccine.

The chain has TRBV2 and TRBJ2-3, with 10 bases matching TRBD2. The germline V gene encodes CDR1 SNHLY and CDR2 FYNNEI. The CDR3 is 15 residues long. After removal of 2 bases from V and 7 bases from J, the junction contained 6 bases not matched to a gene. The CDR3 nucleotides read TGTGCCAGCAGTGAACTAGCGGGAGTCGGTAATACGCAGTATTTT. This encodes CASSELAGVGNTQYF. The entire variable domain, with the rest obtained from reference TRBV2 and TRBJ2-3, is as follows: EPEVTQTPSHQVTQMGQEVILRCVPISNHLYFYWYRQILGQKVEFLVSFYNNEISEKSEIFDDQFSVERPDGSNFTLKIRSTKLEDSAMYFCASSELAGVGNTQYFGPGTRLTVL.

The gene calls are TRBV24-1 and TRBJ2-7; D may be TRBD1 (5 bases). The CDR3 runs 15 residues. The germline V gene encodes CDR1 KGHDR and CDR2 SFDVKD. The V and J ends lost 4 bases and 0 bases respectively, with 12 bases between them. The CDR3 spells CATSDDDSYSYEQYF. In nucleotides, the CDR3 is TGTGCCACCAGTGACGATGACAGCTACTCCTACGAGCAGTACTTC.

Here the CDR3 reads CASSAQGYEQYF. The CDR3 DNA is TGTGCCAGCAGCGCCCAGGGCTACGAGCAGTACTTC. The chain has TRBV9 and TRBJ2-7, with D tentatively TRBD1 (5 bases). The CDR3 is made up of 12 amino acids. Germline V gene sequence: CDR1 SGDLS, CDR2 YYNGEE. Deletions cut 3 bases from V and 3 bases from J, with 7 bases between.

J is TRBJ1-2 and V is TRBV28; 11 positions match TRBD1. Per germline, CDR1 MDHEN and CDR2 SYDVKM. The V segment lost 6 bases and the J segment 3 bases; nucleotides outside the gene matches: 3. There are 14 residues in the CDR3. This CDR3 reads CASRDRGRHYGYTF. The CDR3 DNA is TGTGCCAGCAGGGACAGGGGGCGCCACTATGGCTACACCTTC.

This chain connects TRBV2 to TRBJ2-5, with 9 bases fitting TRBD1. Germline V gene data show CDR1 as SNHLY and CDR2 as FYNNEI. The J segment lost 2 bases and the V segment lost 3 bases, leaving 4 bases of the junction unmatched. The CDR3 is made up of 15 amino acids. The CDR3 DNA follows: TGTGCCAGCAGTGACGGGGGACAGGGTCAAGAGACCCAGTACTTC. Its protein product is CASSDGGQGQETQYF.

The chain links TRBV19 to TRBJ2-5; D is undetermined. Germline V gene sequence: CDR1 LNHDA, CDR2 SQIVND (reference sequence). The CDR3 runs 15 residues. V lost 6 bases, J lost 2 bases, and 16 bases lay in between. CDR3 sequence (DNA): TGTGCCAGTAGCACAACATCGGCCCTACAAGAGACCCAGTACTTC. Translating gives CASSTTSALQETQYF. Using reference TRBV19 and TRBJ2-5 for the parts outside the CDR3, the full variable domain is DGGITQSPKYLFRKEGQNVTLSCEQNLNHDAMYWYRQDPGQGLRLIYYSQIVNDFQKGDIAEGYSVSREKKESFPLTVTSAQKNPTAFYLCASSTTSALQETQYFGPGTRLLVL.

The V call is TRBV9, the J call TRBJ2-1; 11 nucleotides align to TRBD2. The CDR3 sequence is 18 residues long. V trimming: 4 bases; J trimming: 5 bases; junction bases outside the gene matches: 14. Germline loops: CDR1 SGDLS, CDR2 YYNGEE. The chain's CDR3 is CASSSLTSGIYPNNEQFF. The CDR3, as DNA: TGTGCCAGCAGCTCTCTGACTAGCGGGATATATCCTAACAATGAGCAGTTCTTC.

In regard to this clone: One end of the junction is discordant with germline, which a read error may explain. This rearrangement joins TRBV15 to TRBJ2-2; D is undetermined. This CDR3 spans 16 amino acids. The V gene's germline CDR1 is LNHNV and CDR2 YYDKDF (reference sequence). The CDR3, as DNA: TGTGCCGCCAGCAGAGATTCGACAATAGGCACCGGGGAGCTGTTTTTT. Translation: CAASRDSTIGTGELFF.

This sequence joins TRBV7-7 and TRBJ2-3, with TRBD1 as a possible D gene (5 bases). Trimming took off 1 base at V and 4 bases at J, with 12 bases between the two ends. CDR3 length: 15 residues. In germline, CDR1 is SSHAT, CDR2 FNYEAQ (reference sequence). CDR3 DNA sequence: TGTGCCAGCAGCTTAGGGATGCAGGGCGCAGATACGCAGTATTTT. As protein: CASSLGMQGADTQYF.

The chain is built from TRBV20-1 and TRBJ2-6; no clear D gene. The CDR3 has 11 amino acids. With 4 bases removed from V and 3 bases from J, the gap between germline ends came to 1 base. Germline CDR1 is DFQATT and CDR2 is SNEGSKA (reference sequence). The DNA of the CDR3 is TGCAGTGCTAATGGGGCCAACGTCCTGACTTTC. Encoded protein: CSANGANVLTF.

This CDR3 is CASSSTPGTGGLGYGYTF. CDR3 DNA: TGTGCCAGCAGTTCGACTCCCGGGACAGGGGGCCTCGGCTATGGCTACACCTTC. J is TRBJ1-2 and V is TRBV28, with 12 bases lining up with TRBD1. The V and J ends lost 4 bases and 4 bases, in that order; junction bases with no gene match: 13. The CDR3 covers 18 residues. CDR1 and CDR2 from the germline V gene are MDHEN and SYDVKM.

The chain is built from TRBV7-9 and TRBJ1-4; D ambiguous. The germline V gene encodes CDR1 SEHNR and CDR2 FQNEAQ (reference sequence). The CDR3 sequence is 13 residues long. Trimming took 5 bases from V and 5 from J, leaving 9 bases between them. CDR3 coding DNA: TGTGCCAGCAGCGGATTCTCGAATGAAAAACTGTTTTTT. It is translated as CASSGFSNEKLFF. The full variable domain, completed using reference TRBV7-9 and TRBJ1-4, is DTGVSQNPRHKITKRGQNVTFRCDPISEHNRLYWYRQTLGQGPEFLTYFQNEAQLEKSRLLSDRFSAERPKGSFSTLEIQRTEQGDSAMYLCASSGFSNEKLFFGSGTQLSVL.

V is TRBV24-1 and J is TRBJ2-1; the match to TRBD2 covers 13 bases. With V trimmed by 4 bases and J by 7 bases, 6 bases remained unmatched. Germline V CDR1 and CDR2: KGHDR, SFDVKD. The CDR3 runs to 16 residues. The CDR3 protein is CATSDQLAGGWNEQFF. DNA for the CDR3: TGTGCCACCAGTGACCAACTAGCGGGAGGGTGGAATGAGCAGTTCTTC.

The chain is built from TRBV18 and TRBJ2-4; tentatively, D is TRBD2 (6 bases). The V and J ends lost 9 bases and 7 bases respectively, with 22 bases between them. The germline CDR1 and CDR2 sequences are KGHSH and LQKENI. The CDR3 runs to 15 residues. The CDR3: CARHEGLVAGNIQYF. The CDR3 DNA sequence: TGTGCCAGACATGAGGGGTTGGTGGCGGGGAACATTCAGTACTTC. Full variable domain (outside the CDR3, taken from reference TRBV18 and TRBJ2-4): NAGVMQNPRHLVRRRGQEARLRCSPMKGHSHVYWYRQLPEEGLKFMVYLQKENIIDESGMPKERFSAEFPKEGPSILRIQQVVRGDSAAYFCARHEGLVAGNIQYFGAGTRLSVL.

This clone was seen only a few times. This sequence joins TRBV11-3 and TRBJ2-7; D ambiguous. CDR3 size: 14 residues. Trimming left V 1 base short and J 2 bases short, with 9 bases between. Germline values: CDR1 SGHNT, CDR2 YENEEA. This chain's CDR3 is CASSLGSGPYEQYF. For the CDR3, the DNA is TGTGCCAGCAGCTTAGGTAGTGGGCCCTACGAGCAGTACTTC.

The CDR3 region is CASTHRGHTEAFF. CDR3 in DNA: TGTGCCAGTACCCACCGGGGCCACACTGAAGCTTTCTTT. This sequence joins TRBV19 and TRBJ1-1, with D perhaps matching TRBD1 (5 bases). The germline V and J ends were trimmed by 7 bases and 3 bases, with 12 bases remaining between them. The germline V gene has CDR1 LNHDA and CDR2 SQIVND (reference sequence). This CDR3 has 13 amino acids. Drawing the rest from reference TRBV19 and TRBJ1-1, the complete variable domain is DGGITQSPKYLFRKEGQNVTLSCEQNLNHDAMYWYRQDPGQGLRLIYYSQIVNDFQKGDIAEGYSVSREKKESFPLTVTSAQKNPTAFYLCASTHRGHTEAFFGQGTRLTVV.

The chain employs TRBV7-2 and TRBJ2-1, with 12 bases lining up with TRBD2. The CDR3 loop spans 16 amino acids. Germline loops: CDR1 SGHTA, CDR2 FQGNSA. With V trimmed by 5 bases and J by 6 bases, 8 bases remained unmatched. The CDR3 is CASSPVALAGGNEQFF. DNA of the CDR3: TGTGCCAGCAGCCCGGTAGCACTAGCGGGAGGCAATGAGCAGTTCTTC.

The chain combines TRBV6-2 or TRBV6-3 with TRBJ2-7, with D possibly being TRBD1 or TRBD2 (5 bases each). Trimming removed 0 bases at V and 2 bases at J, with 11 bases between. The CDR3 contains 15 residues. Germline V CDR1 and CDR2: MNHEY, SVGEGT. The CDR3 region has the DNA TGTGCCAGCAGTTACTCAGGGGCGGGCACCTACGAGCAGTACTTC. It specifies CASSYSGAGTYEQYF.

The chain combines TRBV27 with TRBJ2-7, with D possibly TRBD2 on 6 matching bases. This CDR3 contains 13 residues. Between the trimmed V and J ends, which lost 5 bases and 3 bases, there was a span of 11 bases. Germline loops: CDR1 MNHEY, CDR2 SMNVEV (reference sequence). The chain's CDR3 is CASSLRRGYEQYF. The CDR3 DNA sequence: TGTGCCAGCAGTCTCAGGAGGGGCTACGAGCAGTACTTC.

The chain couples TRBV19 to TRBJ1-5; TRBD1 is a possible D gene (5 bases). CDR3 length: 18 residues. Germline V gene data show CDR1 as LNHDA and CDR2 as SQIVND (reference sequence). V was shortened by 3 bases and J by 7 bases, with 25 bases between the two germline ends. As DNA, the CDR3 is TGTGCCAGTAGTATGACCCTCCGAGGGACCAGGGTTGGACAGCCCCAGCATTTT. Residues: CASSMTLRGTRVGQPQHF.

The chain recombines TRBV4-1 with TRBJ1-6; D call uncertain. The length of the CDR3 is 15 residues. Germline V gene lookup returns CDR1 MGHRA and CDR2 YSYEKL. The V and J ends lost 4 bases and 7 bases respectively, with 14 bases between them. The CDR3 loop is CASSRQPSGNSPLHF. CDR3 sequence (DNA): TGCGCCAGCAGCCGTCAGCCGTCTGGGAATTCACCCCTCCACTTT.

The chain combines TRBV19 with TRBJ1-1; no definite D call. The V and J ends lost 4 bases and 0 bases respectively, with 12 bases between them. This CDR3 is built from 15 residues. Germline values: CDR1 LNHDA, CDR2 SQIVND (reference sequence). CDR3 in DNA: TGTGCCAGTAGTAACCCACAGAACATGAACACTGAAGCTTTCTTT. Residues: CASSNPQNMNTEAFF.

The rearrangement uses TRBV7-2 and TRBJ1-1, with D perhaps TRBD1 (5 bases). The ends were cut back, 6 bases at V and 3 bases at J, with 14 bases in the middle. This CDR3 region has 14 residues. Germline V gene data show CDR1 as SGHTA and CDR2 as FQGNSA. The CDR3 here is CASRIFRGYTEAFF. The DNA of the CDR3 is TGTGCCAGCAGGATCTTTAGGGGTTACACTGAAGCTTTCTTT.

This clone was seen a few times. The chain links TRBV7-9 to TRBJ2-5, with unresolved D. Germline V gives CDR1 SEHNR, CDR2 FQNEAQ (reference sequence). This CDR3 comprises 14 residues. V lost 5 bases and J lost 3, with 13 bases in between. The CDR3 loop is CASSQTGHKETQYF. For the CDR3, the DNA is TGTGCCAGCAGCCAAACTGGGCATAAAGAGACCCAGTACTTC.

This chain uses TRBV28 with TRBJ1-2, with 9 bases lining up with TRBD1. The CDR3 is 16 amino acids. Per the germline V gene, CDR1 is MDHEN and CDR2 is SYDVKM. J gave up 7 bases and V 4 bases, and 13 bases lay outside the gene matches. CDR3 loop: CASSWWSSGQGFGYTF. The CDR3 DNA is TGTGCCAGCAGTTGGTGGAGTTCGGGACAGGGATTTGGCTACACCTTC.

This chain links TRBV5-1 with TRBJ1-1; 7 bases agree with TRBD1. The CDR3 loop spans 15 amino acids. V shed 0 bases, J shed 1 base, and the junction held 3 bases outside the gene matches. Germline V gene data show CDR1 as SGHRS and CDR2 as YFSETQ. CDR3 DNA: TGCGCCAGCAGCTTGGCCCGGGACAGGAACACTGAAGCTTTCTTT. Amino acids: CASSLARDRNTEAFF.

This chain connects TRBV28 to TRBJ2-7; weak D call: TRBD1 (6 bases). The CDR3 extends over 14 amino acids. Germline-derived CDR1 and CDR2 are MDHEN and SYDVKM. Trimming removed 7 bases at V and 3 bases at J, with 16 bases between. The CDR3 region has the DNA TGTGCCAGCACTCGGGGTGGGGACAACTACGAGCAGTACTTC. Amino acid sequence: CASTRGGDNYEQYF.

This rearrangement joins TRBV7-6 to TRBJ2-3; 9 bases fit TRBD1. The CDR3 is 16 residues long. The germline CDR1 and CDR2 sequences are SGHVS and FNYEAQ. The ends lost 4 bases at V and 3 bases at J; junction bases unmatched: 8. In nucleotides, the CDR3 is TGTGCCAGCAGCTCCGCCGGGACAGGGCGGACAGATACGCAGTATTTT. Its protein product is CASSSAGTGRTDTQYF.